Following are 26 T cell receptor beta chains from one sample sequenced in a study of blood T cell repertoires in COVID-19. Assay: immunoSEQ multiplex PCR; the TCRdb copy retains only in-frame clones and omits some. The table has around 88,000 clones, roughly 80% seen once. The sample taken for sequencing was peripheral blood. The receptors derive from a woman older than 75 with acute or convalescent COVID-19.

The J gene is TRBJ1-5, the V gene TRBV3-1 (or the pseudogene TRBV3-2); D unresolved. Germline assignment: CDR1 LGHDT and CDR2 YNNKEL (reference sequence). The CDR3 contains 15 residues. Trimming cost V 1 base and J 6 bases, with 13 bases left between them. The CDR3 DNA is TGTGCCAGCAGCCAAGGGGCCGTAGGGAGTCAGCCCCAGCATTTT. Translating gives CASSQGAVGSQPQHF.

There are a few counts of this clone. The rearrangement links TRBV28 to TRBJ1-1; D perhaps matches TRBD1 (5 bases). This CDR3 is built from 12 residues. V shed 2 bases and J shed 6 bases, with 7 bases lying between them. Germline V CDR1 and CDR2: MDHEN, SYDVKM. As DNA, the CDR3 is TGTGCCAGCAGTTTAAGGGGCGCTGAAGCTTTCTTT. Its protein is CASSLRGAEAFF.

This chain joins TRBV28 and TRBJ2-5; D possibly corresponds to TRBD2 (5 bases). Germline V gene sequence: CDR1 MDHEN, CDR2 SYDVKM. Trimming took 4 bases from V and 5 from J, leaving 11 bases between them. This CDR3 contains 13 residues. The CDR3 nucleotides read TGTGCCAGCAGTTCGAGGGATATTGAGACCCAGTACTTC. Encoded protein: CASSSRDIETQYF.

The rearrangement links TRBV12-3 or TRBV12-4 to TRBJ1-2; D is unclear. V was cut by 5 bases and J by 2 bases, with 3 bases left in between. The CDR3 is 11 amino acids. The CDR3 here is CASSRNYGYTF. CDR3 coding DNA: TGTGCCAGCAGTCGGAACTATGGCTACACCTTC.

The chain joins TRBV2 to TRBJ2-7; TRBD2 aligns across 12 bases. CDR1 and CDR2 (germline): SNHLY, FYNNEI. The trim removed 6 bases at V and 2 bases at J, leaving 5 bases unmatched. The CDR3 spans 15 residues. CDR3 DNA sequence: TGTGCCAGCAGCACCACTAGCGGGGGGCCCTACGAGCAGTACTTC. Protein: CASSTTSGGPYEQYF.

The chain has TRBV5-5 and TRBJ1-1, with TRBD1 as a possible D gene (5 bases). This CDR3 is 14 amino acids long. Germline V gene sequence: CDR1 SGHKS, CDR2 YYEKEE (reference sequence). V was cut by 1 base and J by 6 bases, with 13 bases left in between. CDR3 in amino acids: CASSLLQGLSEAFF. In DNA form, the CDR3 reads TGTGCCAGCAGCTTGTTGCAGGGTCTATCTGAAGCTTTCTTT.

The rearrangement joins TRBV2 to TRBJ2-2; a possible D gene is TRBD2 (5 bases). The CDR3 is 15 residues long. CDR1 SNHLY and CDR2 FYNNEI come from the germline V gene. The germline V and J ends were trimmed by 8 bases and 1 base, with 14 bases remaining between them. The CDR3 reads CASLESGMNTGELFF. CDR3 in DNA: TGTGCCAGCTTAGAAAGCGGAATGAACACCGGGGAGCTGTTTTTT.

The rearrangement uses TRBV28 and TRBJ1-2; 11 bases match TRBD1. The CDR3 length is 13 residues. V shed 6 bases, J shed 6 bases, and the junction held 3 bases outside the gene matches. Per germline, CDR1 MDHEN and CDR2 SYDVKM. CDR3 DNA: TGTGCCAGCAGATGGACAGGGGGCAATGGCTACACCTTC. It translates to CASRWTGGNGYTF.

This chain joins TRBV7-2 and TRBJ1-2; D gene unclear. Germline CDR1 reads SGHTA; CDR2 reads FQGNSA. The CDR3 contains 14 residues. V lost 5 bases and J 5 bases, leaving 15 bases between the germline ends. CDR3 sequence (DNA): TGTGCCAGCAGCCCCGGGTGGAAAGGATATGGCTACACCTTC. Its protein product is CASSPGWKGYGYTF.

The V and J genes are TRBV2 and TRBJ2-2; TRBD2 matches at 10 bases. In germline, CDR1 is SNHLY, CDR2 FYNNEI. This CDR3 region has 18 residues. With 4 bases clipped from V and 0 bases from J, the junction kept 8 bases outside the gene matches. This CDR3 is CASSVRSGGAPNTGELFF. The CDR3 nucleotides are TGTGCCAGCAGTGTTAGAAGCGGGGGGGCCCCGAACACCGGGGAGCTGTTTTTT.

V is TRBV5-6 and J is TRBJ1-2; 9 positions match TRBD1. The CDR3 has 15 amino acids. Germline CDR1 SGHDT, CDR2 YYEEEE. V was pared by 0 bases and J by 5 bases, with 5 bases of the junction left unmatched. CDR3 nucleotide sequence: TGTGCCAGCAGCTTGGGGGGGACAGGGCGGTATGGCTACACCTTC. Translating gives CASSLGGTGRYGYTF.

The chain links TRBV5-5 to TRBJ2-5, with 9 bases aligning to TRBD1. V was clipped by 4 bases and J by 4 bases; unmatched bases: 8. Germline CDR1 and CDR2: SGHKS and YYEKEE (reference sequence). The CDR3 runs to 15 residues. The CDR3, as DNA: TGTGCCAGCAGCACCCACCCGGGACAGGGAGAGACCCAGTACTTC. Residues: CASSTHPGQGETQYF.

This chain links TRBV7-8 with TRBJ2-5; TRBD2 matches 12 bases. J gave up 5 bases and V 5 bases, and 15 bases lay outside the gene matches. Germline V CDR1 and CDR2: SGHVS, FQNEAQ. This CDR3 spans 18 amino acids. The CDR3 loop reads CASSRSDLAGGPGETQYF. CDR3 coding DNA: TGTGCCAGCAGCCGCTCCGACCTAGCGGGGGGGCCTGGGGAGACCCAGTACTTC.

This clone was seen only a few times. The chain joins TRBV2 to TRBJ1-3, with D possibly being TRBD1 (6 bases). CDR1 is SNHLY, CDR2 FYNNEI, per germline. V gave up 7 bases and J gave up 3 bases, with 7 bases separating them. CDR3 length equals 12 residues. The CDR3 loop reads CASTGDGNTIYF. The CDR3 DNA is TGTGCCAGCACAGGGGATGGAAACACCATATATTTT.

The rearrangement joins TRBV29-1 to TRBJ1-3, with D possibly being TRBD1 (6 bases). This CDR3 has 12 residues. Deletions cut 8 bases from V and 4 bases from J, with 12 bases between. The V gene's germline CDR1 is SQVTM and CDR2 ANQGSEA. CDR3 in DNA: TGCAGCATTACAGGGAGCGGAAACACCATATATTTT. Its translation is CSITGSGNTIYF.

The rearrangement uses TRBV3-1 (or the pseudogene TRBV3-2) and TRBJ2-4; 9 bases agree with TRBD1. Trimming at V came to 6 bases and at J to 5 bases, leaving 5 bases not matched to a gene. CDR1 and CDR2 from the germline V gene are LGHDT and YNNKEL (reference sequence). The CDR3 has 14 residues. The CDR3 here is CASSGGQGENIQYF. For the CDR3, the DNA is TGTGCCAGCAGTGGGGGACAGGGAGAAAACATTCAGTACTTC.

There are a few counts of this clone. The CDR3 DNA is TGTGCCACCCCGGGTCTGGTTAACACCGGGGAGCTGTTTTTT. This encodes CATPGLVNTGELFF. The chain employs TRBV10-3 and TRBJ2-2; unclear D gene. V lost 10 bases and J lost 2, with 14 bases in between. The germline V gene has CDR1 ENHRY and CDR2 SYGVKD. This CDR3 has 14 amino acids.

The rearrangement joins TRBV28 to TRBJ2-2; 7 bases map to TRBD1. The V gene's germline CDR1 is MDHEN and CDR2 SYDVKM. The CDR3 covers 15 residues. Trimming at V came to 5 bases and at J to 0 bases, leaving 3 bases not matched to a gene. CDR3 protein: CASSTGTANTGELFF. The CDR3 DNA sequence: TGTGCCAGCAGTACCGGGACAGCGAACACCGGGGAGCTGTTTTTT.

The rearrangement joins TRBV7-2 to TRBJ1-1; D uncertain. Germline CDR1 is SGHTA and CDR2 is FQGNSA. The CDR3 extends over 15 amino acids. V was pared by 4 bases and J by 3 bases, with 15 bases between. The CDR3 coding sequence is TGTGCCAGCAGCTCCGGTCTCCGGGGTTACACTGAAGCTTTCTTT. Protein product: CASSSGLRGYTEAFF.

The rearrangement uses TRBV5-1 and TRBJ2-5, with D perhaps TRBD2 (6 bases). The germline V gene encodes CDR1 SGHRS and CDR2 YFSETQ. The CDR3 has 14 residues. V was clipped by 1 base and J by 3 bases, with 10 bases between them. For the CDR3, the DNA is TGCGCCAGCAGCTTGTTCCCGGGGGAAGAGACCCAGTACTTC. Amino acid sequence: CASSLFPGEETQYF.

The V call is TRBV2, the J call TRBJ2-5; 13 bases are shared with TRBD2. This CDR3 contains 17 residues. V was pared by 5 bases and J by 5 bases, with 11 bases of the junction left unmatched. Germline assignment: CDR1 SNHLY and CDR2 FYNNEI. Here the CDR3 reads CASSRTSGGANKETQYF. CDR3 in DNA: TGTGCCAGCAGTCGAACTAGCGGGGGGGCCAATAAGGAGACCCAGTACTTC.

This clone was seen a handful of times. The CDR3 bases are TGTGCCAGTAGTTACAGGAGTAGCAATCAGCCCCAGCATTTT. It is translated as CASSYRSSNQPQHF. The V and J genes are TRBV19 and TRBJ1-5; a possible D gene is TRBD1 (5 bases). The germline V and J ends were trimmed by 5 bases and 0 bases, with 8 bases remaining between them. This CDR3 is 14 amino acids long. Per the germline V gene, CDR1 is LNHDA and CDR2 is SQIVND (reference sequence).

The V gene is TRBV19, the J gene TRBJ1-2; 7 bases match TRBD1. This CDR3 is built from 13 residues. Germline trimming cut 4 bases from V and 4 bases from J; bases unmatched to any gene: 3. Germline V CDR1 and CDR2: LNHDA, SQIVND (reference sequence). CDR3 loop: CASSTRQGYGYTF. CDR3 nucleotide sequence: TGTGCCAGTAGTACAAGACAGGGCTATGGCTACACCTTC. Combining the CDR3 with reference TRBV19 and TRBJ1-2 gives the whole variable domain DGGITQSPKYLFRKEGQNVTLSCEQNLNHDAMYWYRQDPGQGLRLIYYSQIVNDFQKGDIAEGYSVSREKKESFPLTVTSAQKNPTAFYLCASSTRQGYGYTFGSGTRLTVV.

In DNA form, the CDR3 reads TGTGCCAGCAGTGAAGCTTTACAGGGTCCCTACGAGCAGTACGTC. Amino acids: CASSEALQGPYEQYV. This chain joins TRBV6-1 and TRBJ2-7; TRBD1 might be the D (6 bases). The CDR3 runs 15 residues. The ends were cut back, 0 bases at V and 2 bases at J, with 11 bases in the middle. CDR1 and CDR2 from the germline V gene are MNHNS and SASEGT.

The CDR3 loop reads CASSRQGFTNEKLFF. CDR3 nucleotide sequence: TGTGCCAGCAGCAGACAGGGATTCACTAATGAAAAACTGTTTTTT. J is TRBJ1-4 and V is TRBV11-2, with 7 bases matching TRBD1. The V segment lost 5 bases and the J segment 2 bases; nucleotides outside the gene matches: 5. Germline loops: CDR1 SGHAT, CDR2 FQNNGV. CDR3 length equals 15 residues.

This clone was counted once. This chain links TRBV7-2 with TRBJ2-3, with 11 bases identical to TRBD2. The CDR3 consists of 16 residues. The germline V gene encodes CDR1 SGHTA and CDR2 FQGNSA. V lost 3 bases and J lost 4; bases outside the gene matches: 6. The CDR3 loop is CASSFKIAGGPDTQYF. The CDR3 DNA is TGTGCCAGCAGCTTTAAGATAGCGGGGGGGCCAGATACGCAGTATTTT. Full variable domain (rest looked up from reference TRBV7-2 and TRBJ2-3): GAGVSQSPSNKVTEKGKDVELRCDPISGHTALYWYRQSLGQGLEFLIYFQGNSAPDKSGLPSDRFSAERTGGSVSTLTIQRTQQEDSAVYLCASSFKIAGGPDTQYFGPGTRLTVL.